This is a list of T cell receptor beta chains from one sample in a study of liver allograft versus peripheral blood T cells. TCRdb recomputed calls from the reads with MiXCR, one row per CDR3 protein. In the table there are about 3,800 distinct CDR3 sequences, 11% to 15% of which are singletons. The source is a human patient who had a liver transplant. Some T cells may be provided by the graft donor. CDR3s include the opening cysteine and the closing phenylalanine or tryptophan. D genes are given only for firm matches. Rows give clone size only sometimes, using once, few, many, or a class for an expanded clone.

TRBV13	TRBJ2-7	NA	many	TGTGCCAGCAGCCCGAGGCTGGGTTCCTCCTACGAGCAGTACTTC	CASSPRLGSSYEQYF
TRBV11-2	TRBJ2-7	TRBD2	few	TGTGCCAGCAGCTTACGGCTAGCGGGAGTATACGAGCAGTACTTC	CASSLRLAGVYEQYF
TRBV27	TRBJ1-5	NA	medium-sized	TGTGCCAGCAGTTTGTATCTGGGTCAGCCCCAGCATTTT	CASSLYLGQPQHF
TRBV28	TRBJ1-1	TRBD1	NA	TGTGCCAGCAGTTTAACCCGGACAGGGAACACTGAAGCTTTCTTT	CASSLTRTGNTEAFF
TRBV10-2	TRBJ2-7	TRBD2	many	TGCGCCAGCAGTGAGTATTCTAGCGGAGCCACCTACGAGCAGTACTTC	CASSEYSSGATYEQYF
TRBV28	TRBJ1-3	NA	medium-sized	TGTGCCAGCAGTTTGGGACATGAAGCCTTCGGAAACACCATATATTTT	CASSLGHEAFGNTIYF
TRBV6-2/TRBV6-3	TRBJ1-1	NA	medium-sized	TGTGCCAGCAGTTTCTACAGCGGGGTTGAAGCTTTCTTT	CASSFYSGVEAFF
TRBV20-1	TRBJ1-5	NA	medium-sized	TGCAGTGCTAGCCCCCCGGGACGCGGGCGGAATCAGCCCCAGCATTTT	CSASPPGRGRNQPQHF
TRBV28	TRBJ1-2	TRBD1	medium-sized	TGTGCCAGCAGTTTCGGACAGGGAAGCGACTATGGCTACACCTTC	CASSFGQGSDYGYTF
TRBV20-1	TRBJ2-2	TRBD2	many	TGCAGTGCTAGGCCCTTGACCGGGCTGACTAGCGGGAAAGTGAACACCGGGGAGCTGTTTTTT	CSARPLTGLTSGKVNTGELFF
TRBV3-1	TRBJ2-3	TRBD2	few	TGTGCCAGCAGCTGGGGAGGGGTGGATACGCAGTATTTT	CASSWGGVDTQYF
TRBV28	TRBJ1-5	NA	medium-sized	TGTGCCAGCAGTTTAATGCCCCAAGGCCAGCCCCAGCATTTT	CASSLMPQGQPQHF
TRBV5-4	TRBJ1-6	NA	medium-sized	TGTGCCAGCAGCCCCTTCAGGGGAGGGACCCTCCACTTT	CASSPFRGGTLHF
TRBV12-5	TRBJ1-2	NA	medium-sized	TGTGCTAGTGGCCCTTTACCCCTACATTTGGGCGGCTACACCTTC	CASGPLPLHLGGYTF
TRBV20-1	TRBJ1-5	TRBD1	medium-sized	TGCAGTGCTCGGGACAGGGAAGTGGGCAATCAGCCCCAGCATTTT	CSARDREVGNQPQHF
TRBV28	TRBJ1-1	NA	medium-sized	TGTGCCAGCTCCTACCATCGAGATCCTGAAGCTTTCTTT	CASSYHRDPEAFF
TRBV6-1	TRBJ2-1	NA	medium-sized	TGTGCCAGCAGTGAAGTCGAGGACTATCAGGAGCAGTTCTTC	CASSEVEDYQEQFF
TRBV20-1	TRBJ1-5	TRBD1	medium-sized	TGCAGTGGCCAGAGCTGGGGACAGAAAACTTTATATAGCAATCAGCCCCAGCATTTT	CSGQSWGQKTLYSNQPQHF
TRBV27	TRBJ1-6	NA	medium-sized	TGTGCCAGCAGTTTGAGCAACGGGGCTTCACCCCTCCACTTT	CASSLSNGASPLHF
TRBV5-6	TRBJ1-1	TRBD1	medium-sized	TGTGCCAGCAGAGAACAGGGGACCACTGAAGCTTTCTTT	CASREQGTTEAFF
TRBV10-1	TRBJ1-5	NA	medium-sized	TGCGCCAGCAGTGAGTCTTCCCCCCCTAGAGACGAGCAGCCCCAGCATTTT	CASSESSPPRDEQPQHF
TRBV27	TRBJ2-7	TRBD1	NA	TGTGCCAGCAGTAACAGGGGGCTTATGTACGAGCAGTACTTC	CASSNRGLMYEQYF
TRBV6-5	TRBJ1-1	NA	many	TGTGCCAGCAGTTACTCCGGGACAACGAACACTGAAGCTTTCTTT	CASSYSGTTNTEAFF
TRBV9	TRBJ2-6	NA	few	TGTGCCAGCAGCGTACCTGGGGCCAACGTCCTGACTTTC	CASSVPGANVLTF
TRBV19	TRBJ1-1	NA	few	TGTGCCAGTAGTATCCGGGAGTTGAACACTGAAGCTTTCTTT	CASSIRELNTEAFF
TRBV10-2	TRBJ1-2	TRBD1	medium-sized	TGCGCCAGCAGTGAGGGGACAGATGGCTACACCTTC	CASSEGTDGYTF
TRBV27	TRBJ2-3	NA	few	TGTGCCAGCAGTTGGGTGAGCACAGATACGCAGTATTTT	CASSWVSTDTQYF
TRBV28	TRBJ1-5	NA	medium-sized	TGTGCCAGCAGTTTTTTTAGGAGCAATCAGCCCCAGCATTTT	CASSFFRSNQPQHF
TRBV6-2/TRBV6-3	TRBJ1-1	NA	medium-sized	TGTGCCAGCAGTCCCACAGGGAGATACACTGAAGCTTTCTTT	CASSPTGRYTEAFF